This is a list of T cell receptor beta chains from one sample in a study of graft-versus-host responses after intestinal transplantation. Here immunoSEQ multiplex PCR was the method, and the copy in TCRdb shows in-frame clones only, minus some. This sample has 15,000 or so clones; around two thirds occur once, and the top ten carry roughly 3.8%. This material consisted of ileum tissue, taken 14 days after transplant. The receptors come from a human patient who received an intestinal transplant, so some T cells may come from the graft donor. Each CDR3 is given with its conserved first and last residue. The order of the fields is V gene, clone size, D gene, CDR3 length, J gene, CDR3 protein, CDR3 DNA. A D gene is named only where the DNA matches it firmly. Rows give clone size only sometimes, using once, few, many, or a class for an expanded clone.

TRBV6-5	.	.	15	TRBJ1-5	CASRRQAGGNQPQHF	TGTGCCAGCAGACGACAGGCCGGGGGCAATCAGCCCCAGCATTTT
TRBV13	.	.	15	TRBJ1-1	CASSLQGYMNTEAFF	TGTGCCAGCAGCTTACAGGGTTACATGAACACTGAAGCTTTCTTT
TRBV11-1	.	.	13	TRBJ1-2	CASAGYKTYGYTF	TGTGCCAGTGCGGGGTACAAAACCTATGGCTACACCTTC
TRBV19	few	TRBD2	15	TRBJ2-5	CASSSSGGPFETQYF	TGTGCCAGTAGCTCGAGCGGGGGACCTTTCGAGACCCAGTACTTC
TRBV6-1	.	TRBD1	13	TRBJ2-7	CASTSTGVGEQYF	TGTGCCAGCACCTCGACAGGGGTGGGGGAGCAGTACTTC
TRBV5-4	.	.	16	TRBJ1-1	CASSLETRDRSTEAFF	TGTGCCAGCAGCTTGGAGACTAGGGACCGATCCACTGAAGCTTTCTTT
TRBV19	once	.	15	TRBJ1-4	CASSTETAYNEKLFF	TGTGCCAGTAGTACCGAGACAGCCTATAATGAAAAACTGTTTTTT
TRBV6-1	.	.	14	TRBJ1-1	CASSRQGGGTEAFF	TGTGCCAGCAGTCGGCAGGGCGGGGGCACTGAAGCTTTCTTT
TRBV4-2	once	.	17	TRBJ2-7	CASSQGVVAGKTYEQYF	TGTGCCAGCAGCCAAGGGGTCGTCGCGGGGAAAACCTACGAGCAGTACTTC
TRBV5-5	.	.	13	TRBJ2-7	CASSQATWGEQYF	TGTGCCAGCAGCCAAGCGACGTGGGGCGAGCAGTACTTC
TRBV10-3	.	.	11	TRBJ2-7	CAISDRGKQYF	TGTGCCATCAGTGACAGGGGCAAGCAGTACTTC
TRBV29-1	.	.	13	TRBJ1-1	CSAAAGMNTEAFF	TGCAGCGCCGCGGCAGGGATGAACACTGAAGCTTTCTTT
TRBV30	.	.	14	TRBJ2-3	CAWSVIAITDTQYF	TGTGCCTGGAGTGTAATCGCCATCACAGATACGCAGTATTTT
TRBV18	.	TRBD1	16	TRBJ2-7	CASSPADRRTGREQYF	TGTGCCAGCTCACCCGCCGATCGACGGACAGGGAGGGAGCAGTACTTC
TRBV6-5	.	.	15	TRBJ2-6	CASVPQLSGANVLTF	TGTGCCAGCGTCCCTCAACTCTCTGGGGCCAACGTCCTGACTTTC
TRBV7-9	.	.	15	TRBJ2-7	CASSLRSGDSYEQYF	TGTGCCAGCAGCTTAAGGTCAGGGGACTCCTACGAGCAGTACTTC
TRBV7-9	.	.	18	TRBJ2-6	CASSPDGSPRGGANVLTF	TGTGCCAGCAGCCCAGACGGGTCCCCAAGGGGAGGGGCCAACGTCCTGACTTTC
TRBV5-1	.	.	13	TRBJ2-7	CASSLDSRYEQYF	TGCGCCAGCAGCTTGGATAGCCGCTACGAGCAGTACTTC
TRBV7-6	.	.	14	TRBJ2-3	CASSLLGGTDTQYF	TGTGCCAGCAGCTTATTAGGGGGCACAGATACGCAGTATTTT
TRBV28	.	.	12	TRBJ1-4	CASSLAGEKLFF	TGTGCCAGCAGTTTAGCAGGCGAAAAACTGTTTTTT